The 24 T cell receptor beta chains in this list originate from one sample, sequenced in a study of shared clonotypes between healthy human individuals. Profiling relied on immunoSEQ multiplex PCR, and the TCRdb table lists in-frame clones only, not all of them. The sample yields around 100,000 clones, roughly 66% seen once. Material: memory CD8+ T cells sorted from blood. The subset denotes: CD45RO+ cells pooled with CCR7-negative TemRA cells. These receptors originate from a woman aged 25-40 years in good health.

This chain connects TRBV2 to TRBJ2-5; D gene unclear. Trimming removed 5 bases at V and 3 bases at J, with 10 bases between. Germline assignment: CDR1 SNHLY and CDR2 FYNNEI. This CDR3 comprises 13 residues. The CDR3 is CASSPTLEETQYF. The CDR3 bases are TGTGCCAGCAGTCCCACTCTTGAAGAGACCCAGTACTTC. Full variable domain (outside the CDR3, taken from reference TRBV2 and TRBJ2-5): EPEVTQTPSHQVTQMGQEVILRCVPISNHLYFYWYRQILGQKVEFLVSFYNNEISEKSEIFDDQFSVERPDGSNFTLKIRSTKLEDSAMYFCASSPTLEETQYFGPGTRLLVL.

V gene TRBV13 combines with J gene TRBJ1-2; maybe TRBD1 (5 bases). The V end lost 4 bases, the J end lost 4 bases, and 13 bases lay between the germline ends. There are 14 residues in the CDR3. Germline V lookup: CDR1 PRHDT, CDR2 FYEKMQ (reference sequence). This CDR3 reads CASSSEMGTYGYTF. The CDR3 region has the DNA TGTGCCAGCAGCTCCGAGATGGGGACCTATGGCTACACCTTC.

V gene TRBV15 combines with J gene TRBJ2-6; unclear D gene. With 1 base removed from V and 1 base from J, the gap between germline ends came to 8 bases. The CDR3 is made up of 16 amino acids. Germline-derived CDR1 and CDR2 are LNHNV and YYDKDF (reference sequence). The CDR3 region has the DNA TGTGCCACCAGCAGAGGGGCGCGGTCTGGGGCCAACGTCCTGACTTTC. It yields the protein CATSRGARSGANVLTF. Filled out from reference TRBV15 and TRBJ2-6, the complete variable domain reads DAMVIQNPRYQVTQFGKPVTLSCSQTLNHNVMYWYQQKSSQAPKLLFHYYDKDFNNEADTPDNFQSRRPNTSFCFLDIRSPGLGDTAMYLCATSRGARSGANVLTFGAGSRLTVL.

In the case of this clone: A much larger clone is a single base away; this may be a read error. The chain joins TRBV19 to TRBJ1-5; a possible D gene is TRBD1 (6 bases). Trimming stripped 4 bases from V and 2 bases from J, with 9 bases between. The CDR3 contains 14 residues. The germline V gene has CDR1 LNHDA and CDR2 SQIVND (reference sequence). CDR3 region: CASSTSGGNQPQHF. The CDR3 DNA sequence: TGTGCCAGTAGTACCTCAGGGGGCAATCAGCCCCAGCATTTT. The variable domain in full, with the rest retrieved from reference TRBV19 and TRBJ1-5, is DGGITQSPKYLFRKEGQNVTLSCEQNLNHDAMYWYRQDPGQGLRLIYYSQIVNDFQKGDIAEGYSVSREKKESFPLTVTSAQKNPTAFYLCASSTSGGNQPQHFGDGTRLSIL.

The rearrangement uses TRBV6-6 and TRBJ2-1, with D unclear. Trimming took off 8 bases at V and 1 base at J, with 15 bases between the two ends. The CDR3 extends over 15 amino acids. Per germline, CDR1 MNHNY and CDR2 SVGAGI (reference sequence). The DNA for the CDR3 is TGTGCCAGCCACAAGGGAATAGAGTCCTACAATGAGCAGTTCTTC. Translation gives CASHKGIESYNEQFF.

The chain has TRBV16 and TRBJ1-5; 9 nucleotides match TRBD1. The CDR3 extends over 17 amino acids. Germline loops: CDR1 KGHSY, CDR2 FQNENV. V trimming: 6 bases; J trimming: 2 bases; junction bases outside the gene matches: 11. CDR3 coding DNA: TGTGCCAGCAGACCTTTGACAGGGGGGCTAGGCAATCAGCCCCAGCATTTT. Translated, it gives CASRPLTGGLGNQPQHF.

V and J are TRBV28 and TRBJ1-5; weak D call: TRBD1 (6 bases). The germline V gene encodes CDR1 MDHEN and CDR2 SYDVKM. Trimming removed 3 bases at V and 2 bases at J, with 23 bases between. This CDR3 spans 19 amino acids. CDR3 bases: TGTGCCAGCAGTTTTGGCGGTGACAGGTCGGGGTGGGGCAATCAGCCCCAGCATTTT. Its translation is CASSFGGDRSGWGNQPQHF.

This clone has more than one count but fewer than ten. The chain links TRBV6-1 to TRBJ2-7; D tentatively reads TRBD1 or TRBD2 (5 bases each). Per the germline V gene, CDR1 is MNHNS and CDR2 is SASEGT. The V end lost 0 bases, the J end lost 5 bases, and 14 bases lay between the germline ends. The CDR3 has 15 residues. CDR3 residues: CASSEADGTYDEQYF. The CDR3 DNA follows: TGTGCCAGCAGTGAAGCTGACGGGACCTACGACGAGCAGTACTTC.

This clone was counted a few times. The V gene is TRBV6-5, the J gene TRBJ2-1, with 8 bases matching TRBD2. The V gene's germline CDR1 is MNHEY and CDR2 SVGAGI. Trimming cost V 6 bases and J 8 bases; bases outside gene matches: 9. The CDR3 contains 14 residues. CDR3 sequence: CASSLAGGNDEQFF. The CDR3 DNA reads TGTGCCAGCAGCTTGGCGGGAGGTAACGATGAGCAGTTCTTC.

This sequence joins TRBV27 and TRBJ2-7; 14 nucleotides agree with TRBD2. The V gene's germline CDR1 is MNHEY and CDR2 SMNVEV (reference sequence). The CDR3 has 16 amino acids. Trimming removed 4 bases from V and 2 bases from J; junction bases left unmatched: 4. The CDR3 protein is CASSSGLAGGPYEQYF. CDR3 DNA sequence: TGTGCCAGCAGTTCCGGACTAGCGGGAGGTCCCTACGAGCAGTACTTC.

This sequence joins TRBV2 and TRBJ2-3, with 7 bases aligning to TRBD2. Germline values: CDR1 SNHLY, CDR2 FYNNEI. This CDR3 contains 15 residues. Trimming at V came to 8 bases and at J to 1 base, leaving 9 bases not matched to a gene. CDR3 sequence: CASSLAEDGTDTQYF. CDR3 DNA sequence: TGTGCCAGCTCCCTAGCGGAAGATGGCACAGATACGCAGTATTTT.

This chain joins TRBV2 and TRBJ1-2; D gene uncertain. V dropped 6 bases and J dropped 4 bases, with 12 bases sitting between them. Germline CDR1 SNHLY, CDR2 FYNNEI. This CDR3 has 13 residues. The CDR3 sequence: CASRDPEPYGYTF. CDR3 nucleotides: TGTGCCAGCAGGGACCCTGAACCCTATGGCTACACCTTC.

This clone was seen a handful of times. The chain carries TRBV11-2 and TRBJ2-7; D call uncertain. CDR1 is SGHAT and CDR2 is FQNNGV in the germline V gene. This CDR3 region has 10 residues. The V gene lost 6 bases and the J gene lost 3 bases, with 3 bases spanning the gap. The CDR3 spells CASSVYEQYF. The CDR3 coding sequence is TGTGCCAGCAGTGTCTACGAGCAGTACTTC. Supplemented by reference TRBV11-2 and TRBJ2-7, the full variable domain reads EAGVAQSPRYKIIEKRQSVAFWCNPISGHATLYWYQQILGQGPKLLIQFQNNGVVDDSQLPKDRFSAERLKGVDSTLKIQPAKLEDSAVYLCASSVYEQYFGPGTRLTVT.

The V call is TRBV28, the J call TRBJ2-7; D might be TRBD1 (5 bases). There are 17 residues in the CDR3. Germline CDR1 and CDR2: MDHEN and SYDVKM. V gave up 4 bases and J gave up 2 bases, with 21 bases separating them. The CDR3: CASSSALTASLTYEQYF. Here the CDR3 DNA reads TGTGCCAGCAGTTCCGCCCTGACAGCGAGCCTAACCTACGAGCAGTACTTC.

This clone has a handful of counts. The same CDR3 also results from other DNA sequences found in this sample. The chain couples TRBV6-4 to TRBJ2-2, with a tentative D call TRBD2 (5 bases). Germline V gene sequence: CDR1 MRHNA, CDR2 SNTAGT. The ends were cut back, 3 bases at V and 4 bases at J, with 12 bases in the middle. The CDR3 is 15 amino acids. The chain's CDR3 is CASSERLAITGELFF. The DNA of the CDR3 is TGTGCCAGCAGTGAGCGGCTAGCCATCACCGGGGAGCTGTTTTTT.

This clone has only a few counts. CDR3 nucleotides: TGTGCCAGCAGCCCAAACCGGGGGGGCACAGATACGCAGTATTTT. Its protein product is CASSPNRGGTDTQYF. V usage is TRBV25-1 and J usage is TRBJ2-3; TRBD2 matches 7 bases. The CDR3 length is 15 residues. V dropped 6 bases and J dropped 1; count of bases not matched to a gene: 7. From germline, CDR1 is MGHDK and CDR2 SYGVNS.

On this clone: A far larger clone is only one base removed, so a read error is likely. This chain uses TRBV4-1 with TRBJ2-7; the D call may be TRBD1 or TRBD2 (6 bases each). The V end was cut by 3 bases, the J end by 4 bases, with 16 bases between. The CDR3 contains 15 residues. CDR1 and CDR2 from the germline V gene are MGHRA and YSYEKL. The CDR3 loop reads CASSQEEGGPYEQYF. The CDR3 DNA is TGCGCCAGCAGCCAGGAGGAAGGGGGGCCTTACGAGCAGTACTTC.

The table lists this clone with a count of one. The J gene is TRBJ2-1, the V gene TRBV5-1; 10 nucleotides match TRBD2. CDR1 SGHRS and CDR2 YFSETQ come from the germline V gene. J lost 5 bases, V lost 5 bases, and 7 bases had no gene match. CDR3 length equals 15 residues. The CDR3: CASSYLAGAHNEQFF. The CDR3, as DNA: TGCGCCAGCAGTTATCTAGCGGGAGCTCACAATGAGCAGTTCTTC.

The chain joins TRBV7-2 to TRBJ2-5, with no clear D. Trimming removed 3 bases at V and 11 bases at J, with 13 bases between. There are 12 residues in the CDR3. Germline-derived CDR1 and CDR2 are SGHTA and FQGNSA. CDR3 nucleotide sequence: TGTGCCAGCAGCTTGGCCCCCGGAGAGCAGTACTTC. This sequence encodes CASSLAPGEQYF.

The chain couples TRBV7-8 to TRBJ2-7; D perhaps matches TRBD2 (6 bases). Deletions cut 1 base from V and 2 bases from J, with 12 bases between. The CDR3 contains 15 residues. The germline CDR1 and CDR2 sequences are SGHVS and FQNEAQ. The CDR3 DNA reads TGTGCCAGCAGCTTAGTGGGCGGGAATACCTACGAGCAGTACTTC. It translates to CASSLVGGNTYEQYF.

V usage is TRBV10-3 and J usage is TRBJ2-2, with D maybe TRBD2 (6 bases). The CDR3 totals 16 residues. Germline CDR1 ENHRY, CDR2 SYGVKD. V lost 3 bases to trimming and J lost 6 bases, with 17 bases between them. CDR3 protein: CAISDPFLTSSGELFF. DNA for the CDR3: TGTGCCATCAGTGACCCATTTTTAACTAGCTCCGGGGAGCTGTTTTTT.

The rearrangement uses TRBV7-9 and TRBJ2-1; 10 nucleotides align to TRBD2. The ends lost 6 bases at V and 0 bases at J; junction bases unmatched: 11. Germline V gene data show CDR1 as SEHNR and CDR2 as FQNEAQ (reference sequence). This CDR3 comprises 18 residues. This CDR3 reads CASSPTTSGASSYNEQFF. Written as DNA, the CDR3 is TGTGCCAGCAGTCCTACAACTAGCGGGGCTAGCTCCTACAATGAGCAGTTCTTC.

This clone was counted ten times or more. The chain carries TRBV11-1 and TRBJ2-7; D is undetermined. Germline V CDR1 and CDR2: SGHAT, FQDESV (reference sequence). The CDR3 has 13 amino acids. Trimming cost V 3 bases and J 4 bases, with 10 bases left between them. CDR3 sequence: CASSFSGPYEQYF. As DNA, the CDR3 is TGTGCCAGCAGCTTTTCAGGTCCATACGAGCAGTACTTC.

V usage is TRBV28 and J usage is TRBJ1-2; D unresolved. Germline CDR1 and CDR2: MDHEN and SYDVKM. CDR3 size: 20 residues. Trimming removed 1 base at V and 5 bases at J, with 29 bases between. This CDR3 is CASSLFYPSLEGLPRYGYTF. The CDR3 DNA follows: TGTGCCAGCAGTTTATTTTACCCGAGCCTTGAAGGTTTACCCCGTTATGGCTACACCTTC.